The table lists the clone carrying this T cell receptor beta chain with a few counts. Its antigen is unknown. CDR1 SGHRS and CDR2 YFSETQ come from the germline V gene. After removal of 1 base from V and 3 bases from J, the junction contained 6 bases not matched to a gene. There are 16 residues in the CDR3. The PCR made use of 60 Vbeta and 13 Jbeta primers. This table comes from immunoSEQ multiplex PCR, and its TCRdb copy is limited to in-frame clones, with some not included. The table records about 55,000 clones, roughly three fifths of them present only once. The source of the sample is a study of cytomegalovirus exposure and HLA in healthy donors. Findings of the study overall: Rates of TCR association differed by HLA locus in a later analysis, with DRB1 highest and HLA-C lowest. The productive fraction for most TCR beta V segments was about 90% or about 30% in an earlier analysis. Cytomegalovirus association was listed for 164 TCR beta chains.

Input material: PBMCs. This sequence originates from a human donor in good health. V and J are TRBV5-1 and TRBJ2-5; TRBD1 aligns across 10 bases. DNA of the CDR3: TGCGCCAGCAGCTTGCCTACCGGGACAGGGGAAGAGACCCAGTACTTC. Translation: CASSLPTGTGEETQYF.